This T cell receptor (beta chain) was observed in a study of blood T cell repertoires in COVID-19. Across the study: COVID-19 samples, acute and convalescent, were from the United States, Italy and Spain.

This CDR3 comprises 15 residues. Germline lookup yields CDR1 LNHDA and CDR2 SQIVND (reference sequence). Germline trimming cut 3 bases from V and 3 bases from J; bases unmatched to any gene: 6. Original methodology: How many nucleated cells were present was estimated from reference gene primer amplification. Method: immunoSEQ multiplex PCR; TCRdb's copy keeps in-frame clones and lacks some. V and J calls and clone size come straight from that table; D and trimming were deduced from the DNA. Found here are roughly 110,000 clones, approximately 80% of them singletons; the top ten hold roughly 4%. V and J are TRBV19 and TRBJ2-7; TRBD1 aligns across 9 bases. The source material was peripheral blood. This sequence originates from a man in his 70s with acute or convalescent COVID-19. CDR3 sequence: CASSMRGTGIYEQYF. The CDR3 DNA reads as TGTGCCAGTAGTATGCGGGGGACAGGGATCTACGAGCAGTACTTC.